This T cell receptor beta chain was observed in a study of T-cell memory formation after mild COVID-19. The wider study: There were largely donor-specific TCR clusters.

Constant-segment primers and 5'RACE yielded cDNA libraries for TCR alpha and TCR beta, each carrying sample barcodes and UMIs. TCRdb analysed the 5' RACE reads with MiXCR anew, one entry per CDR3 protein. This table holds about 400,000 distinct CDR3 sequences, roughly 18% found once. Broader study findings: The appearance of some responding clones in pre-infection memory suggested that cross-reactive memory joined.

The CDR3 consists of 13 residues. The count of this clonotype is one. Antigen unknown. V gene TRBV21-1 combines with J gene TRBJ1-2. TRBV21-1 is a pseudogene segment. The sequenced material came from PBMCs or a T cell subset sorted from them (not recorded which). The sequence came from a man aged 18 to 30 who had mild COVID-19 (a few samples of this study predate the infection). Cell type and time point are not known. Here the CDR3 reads CASRGQREDGYTF. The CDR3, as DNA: TGTGCCAGCAGAGGGCAGAGGGAGGATGGCTACACCTTC.